The 8 T cell receptor beta chains listed next were all sequenced from one sample in a study of blood T cell repertoires in COVID-19. The protocol was immunoSEQ multiplex PCR, while the TCRdb copy is restricted to in-frame clones and leaves out a portion. The repertoire holds approximately 28,000 clones, with 55% to 75% as singletons. The sample comprised peripheral blood. Receptors originate from a boy aged 2 to 10 with active or convalescent COVID-19.

The rearrangement uses TRBV9 and TRBJ2-1; 7 bases are shared with TRBD1. The germline gives CDR1 SGDLS, CDR2 YYNGEE. This CDR3 contains 15 residues. V trimming: 3 bases; J trimming: 6 bases; junction bases outside the gene matches: 9. CDR3 region: CASSALTGSINEQFF. As DNA, the CDR3 is TGTGCCAGCAGCGCTTTGACAGGGTCGATCAATGAGCAGTTCTTC.

V gene TRBV11-2 combines with J gene TRBJ2-5; tentatively, D is TRBD2 (5 bases). The germline CDR1 and CDR2 sequences are SGHAT and FQNNGV. Trimming left V 5 bases short and J 5 bases short, with 15 bases between. CDR3 size: 14 residues. The CDR3 reads CASSTTVRGETQYF. The CDR3 DNA is TGTGCCAGCAGCACGACCGTCCGAGGGGAGACCCAGTACTTC.

The J gene is TRBJ1-1, the V gene TRBV30; a possible D gene is TRBD1 (5 bases). The CDR3 has 14 amino acids. The germline V gene encodes CDR1 GTSNPN and CDR2 SVGIG (reference sequence). Trimming took off 0 bases at V and 6 bases at J, with 14 bases between the two ends. The CDR3 DNA follows: TGTGCCTGGAGTGTAAGCGGGGGATCACCTGAAGCTTTCTTT. It translates to CAWSVSGGSPEAFF.

The J gene is TRBJ2-2, the V gene TRBV28; D ambiguous. The CDR3 covers 14 residues. V was pared by 2 bases and J by 2 bases, with 6 bases between. Germline CDR1 MDHEN, CDR2 SYDVKM. The CDR3 region is CASSLGLNTGELFF. The CDR3 DNA reads TGTGCCAGCAGTTTAGGCCTTAACACCGGGGAGCTGTTTTTT.

Only a few counts were recorded for this clone. This chain connects TRBV6-5 to TRBJ1-2; TRBD1 aligns across 9 bases. With V trimmed by 5 bases and J by 8 bases, 6 bases remained unmatched. The CDR3 runs 13 residues. In germline, CDR1 is MNHEY, CDR2 SVGAGI. CDR3 coding DNA: TGTGCCAGCAGTCCCGGACAGGGGAGAGGCTACACCTTC. Translation gives CASSPGQGRGYTF.

The chain recombines TRBV6-6 with TRBJ1-1; TRBD1 is a possible D gene (5 bases). The V gene's germline CDR1 is MNHNY and CDR2 SVGAGI (reference sequence). The CDR3 extends over 13 amino acids. V lost 8 bases and J 2 bases, leaving 12 bases between the germline ends. Here the CDR3 DNA reads TGTGCCAGCTCCCGGACACGCAACACTGAAGCTTTCTTT. Encoded protein: CASSRTRNTEAFF.

The V gene is TRBV5-1, the J gene TRBJ2-1; TRBD2 matches at 9 bases. The V gene end was trimmed by 0 bases and the J gene end by 7 bases; junction bases not matched to a gene: 5. The CDR3 is made up of 15 amino acids. Germline V gene data show CDR1 as SGHRS and CDR2 as YFSETQ. The CDR3 DNA reads as TGCGCCAGCAGCTTGGAGCTAGCGGGGAGGAATGAGCAGTTCTTC. Residues: CASSLELAGRNEQFF. The entire variable domain, with the rest obtained from reference TRBV5-1 and TRBJ2-1, is as follows: KAGVTQTPRYLIKTRGQQVTLSCSPISGHRSVSWYQQTPGQGLQFLFEYFSETQRNKGNFPGRFSGRQFSNSRSEMNVSTLELGDSALYLCASSLELAGRNEQFFGPGTRLTVL.

J is TRBJ1-6 and V is TRBV4-2; D remains ambiguous. The CDR3 has 21 amino acids. From germline, CDR1 is LGHNA and CDR2 YNFKEQ. The V gene lost 2 bases and the J gene lost 2 bases, with 25 bases spanning the gap. The CDR3 sequence: CASSQYPPMGTEHTYNSPLHF. CDR3 coding DNA: TGTGCCAGCAGCCAATACCCCCCGATGGGCACCGAGCACACCTATAATTCACCCCTCCACTTT.